This T cell receptor (beta chain) was found in a study of OX40 agonist ivuxolimab in advanced cancers. This clone showed up just a few times. Germline CDR1 reads MDHEN; CDR2 reads SYDVKM. The CDR3 extends over 18 amino acids. Trimming took off 5 bases at V and 2 bases at J, with 24 bases between the two ends. Repertoires were generated with immunoSEQ multiplex PCR, while TCRdb's copy carries only in-frame clones and drops some. The profile shows some 58,000 clones, approximately 86% of them singletons. J is TRBJ1-1 and V is TRBV28; maybe TRBD1 (6 bases). Specimen: CD4+ or CD8+ T cells sorted from blood, collected in a trial of the OX40 agonist ivuxolimab. The sequence was obtained from an adult with an advanced solid tumor such as melanoma, head and neck, liver or kidney cancer. The CDR3 bases are TGTGCCAGCAGTCTTGAGTTCCGGACAGCCGATGCTAACACTGAAGCTTTCTTT. It codes for CASSLEFRTADANTEAFF.